These 9 T cell receptor beta chains were sequenced from one sample in a study of monozygotic twins with cystic fibrosis. The table came from immunoSEQ multiplex PCR; TCRdb's copy has only in-frame clones and leaves some out. The table lists 36,000 or so clones, just over 90% of them singletons. Sequencing was done on a sample of blood. The receptors shown here come from a boy between 2 and 10 years old with cystic fibrosis.

This rearrangement joins TRBV19 to TRBJ1-2, with TRBD1 identical over 9 bases. V dropped 1 base and J dropped 8; count of bases not matched to a gene: 5. Per germline, CDR1 LNHDA and CDR2 SQIVND (reference sequence). CDR3 length: 14 amino acids. The CDR3 region has the DNA TGTGCCAGTAGTATAGGAGGGACAGGGAGCGGCTACACCTTC. It encodes CASSIGGTGSGYTF.

V gene TRBV18 combines with J gene TRBJ2-6, with D unclear. The CDR3 runs 15 residues. Trimming pared 0 bases from V and 0 bases from J, leaving 3 bases between. The V gene's germline CDR1 is KGHSH and CDR2 LQKENI. As DNA, the CDR3 is TGTGCCAGCTCACCACCCTACTCTGGGGCCAACGTCCTGACTTTC. This gives the protein CASSPPYSGANVLTF. Drawing the rest from reference TRBV18 and TRBJ2-6, the complete variable domain is NAGVMQNPRHLVRRRGQEARLRCSPMKGHSHVYWYRQLPEEGLKFMVYLQKENIIDESGMPKERFSAEFPKEGPSILRIQQVVRGDSAAYFCASSPPYSGANVLTFGAGSRLTVL.

The rearrangement links TRBV9 to TRBJ2-2; D is perhaps TRBD1 or TRBD2 (6 bases each). The CDR3 runs 17 residues. V was clipped by 0 bases and J by 9 bases, with 21 bases between them. The germline gives CDR1 SGDLS, CDR2 YYNGEE. The CDR3 reads CASSVGDRGTLSRELFF. The CDR3 DNA sequence: TGTGCCAGCAGCGTAGGGGACCGGGGGACACTATCTAGGGAGCTGTTTTTT.

This clone was counted a single time. The rearrangement uses TRBV9 and TRBJ1-6; 7 bases map to TRBD1. Germline V CDR1 and CDR2: SGDLS, YYNGEE. The CDR3 has 17 residues. Trimming cost V 7 bases and J 0 bases; bases outside gene matches: 10. CDR3 loop: CASARDSQISYNSPLHF. CDR3 nucleotide sequence: TGTGCCAGCGCCCGGGACAGCCAAATCTCCTATAATTCACCCCTCCACTTT. Together with reference TRBV9 and TRBJ1-6, the CDR3 gives the full variable domain: DSGVTQTPKHLITATGQRVTLRCSPRSGDLSVYWYQQSLDQGLQFLIQYYNGEERAKGNILERFSAQQFPDLHSELNLSSLELGDSALYFCASARDSQISYNSPLHFGNGTRLTVT.

This chain links TRBV5-4 with TRBJ2-6, with 7 bases aligning to TRBD1. With V trimmed by 4 bases and J by 0 bases, 7 bases remained unmatched. The CDR3 runs to 17 residues. The germline V gene encodes CDR1 SGHNT and CDR2 YYREEE (reference sequence). This chain's CDR3 is CASSNTGVLSGANVLTF. For the CDR3, the DNA is TGTGCCAGCAGCAACACAGGGGTCCTCTCTGGGGCCAACGTCCTGACTTTC.

The V call is TRBV6-5, the J call TRBJ2-7, with D maybe TRBD1 (6 bases). Trimming removed 6 bases from V and 0 bases from J, with 12 bases in between. Germline CDR1 and CDR2: MNHEY and SVGAGI. The CDR3 contains 14 residues. CDR3 sequence: CASSASRGSYEQYF. Written as DNA, the CDR3 is TGTGCCAGCAGCGCCTCCAGGGGCTCCTACGAGCAGTACTTC.

V is TRBV18 and J is TRBJ1-1, with 9 bases aligning to TRBD1. This CDR3 has 14 amino acids. V was clipped by 3 bases and J by 4 bases; unmatched bases: 3. Germline V gene data show CDR1 as KGHSH and CDR2 as LQKENI. CDR3 nucleotide sequence: TGTGCCAGCTCACCGGACAGGGGAATCACTGAAGCTTTCTTT. Translating it yields CASSPDRGITEAFF.

This clone has a handful of counts. The gene calls are TRBV4-1 and TRBJ2-1; D remains unclear. Germline V gene data show CDR1 as MGHRA and CDR2 as YSYEKL. V shed 3 bases and J shed 4 bases, with 4 bases lying between them. The CDR3 runs to 12 residues. The CDR3 region has the DNA TGCGCCAGCAGCCAGGAATACAATGAGCAGTTCTTC. This gives the protein CASSQEYNEQFF.

The genes are TRBV7-9 and TRBJ1-1; D is unresolved. The CDR3 has 17 amino acids. Between the trimmed V and J ends, which lost 0 bases and 2 bases, there was a span of 16 bases. From germline, CDR1 is SEHNR and CDR2 FQNEAQ (reference sequence). For the CDR3, the DNA is TGTGCCAGCAGCTTAGCACTTAATTTCCGGACTAACACTGAAGCTTTCTTT. It yields the protein CASSLALNFRTNTEAFF.